This TCR beta chain was captured in a study of CD4+ T cells in melanoma. Only in-frame clones appear in the TCRdb table, and some are missing; sequencing was by immunoSEQ multiplex PCR. This sample has more than 110,000 clones, with about 90% found just once. Of note for this clone: Its target is not known.

Points from the study as a whole: Reportedly, melanoma neoantigen-specific CD4+ T cells showed varied differentiation states. CD8+ T cell, macrophage and B cell function reportedly correlated with neoantigen-specific CD4+ T cells.

There are 19 residues in the CDR3. Germline V gene lookup returns CDR1 SGHDT and CDR2 YYEEEE. The junction had 17 bases not matched to a gene; V was cut back by 4 bases and J by 4 bases. This receptor was taken from a human donor with melanoma. The chain combines TRBV5-6 with TRBJ2-6; 7 bases align to TRBD1. DNA for the CDR3: TGTGCCAGCAGCCCTAAGACAGGGTGGTTGCTATCGGGGGCCAACGTCCTGACTTTC. It yields the protein CASSPKTGWLLSGANVLTF. The full variable domain, rest sourced from reference TRBV5-6 and TRBJ2-6, is DAGVTQSPTHLIKTRGQQVTLRCSPKSGHDTVSWYQQALGQGPQFIFQYYEEEERQRGNFPDRFSGHQFPNYSSELNVNALLLGDSALYLCASSPKTGWLLSGANVLTFGAGSRLTVL.